The 15 T cell receptor beta chains presented below share a single source sample, sequenced in a study of blood T cell repertoires in COVID-19. Profiling relied on immunoSEQ multiplex PCR, and the TCRdb table lists in-frame clones only, not all of them. The sample gives about 110,000 clones, around four fifths of which show up once; approximately 20% is in the top ten. Sequenced: peripheral blood. Receptor source: a woman in her seventies with acute or convalescent COVID-19.

The chain couples TRBV28 to TRBJ2-5, with a tentative D call TRBD1 (6 bases). Germline V gene lookup returns CDR1 MDHEN and CDR2 SYDVKM. Trimming left V 8 bases short and J 7 bases short, with 20 bases between. This CDR3 is 14 amino acids long. This CDR3 reads CASSPTGYKRTQYF. For the CDR3, the DNA is TGTGCCAGCTCCCCCACAGGGTACAAGCGGACCCAGTACTTC.

In this sample, this clone turned up a few times. The chain recombines TRBV27 with TRBJ1-5; TRBD1 is a possible D gene (6 bases). This CDR3 has 16 amino acids. Per the germline V gene, CDR1 is MNHEY and CDR2 is SMNVEV (reference sequence). V gave up 9 bases and J gave up 0 bases, with 18 bases separating them. The CDR3 here is CASRDKQWASNQPQHF. DNA for the CDR3: TGTGCCAGTCGGGACAAACAATGGGCTAGCAATCAGCCCCAGCATTTT.

This chain connects TRBV3-1 (or the pseudogene TRBV3-2) to TRBJ2-5; D is unresolved. CDR3 length: 14 residues. In germline, CDR1 is LGHDT, CDR2 YNNKEL (reference sequence). The V end lost 0 bases, the J end lost 1 base, and 6 bases lay between the germline ends. The CDR3 region has the DNA TGTGCCAGCAGCCAAGAGTTTAGCCAAGAGACCCAGTACTTC. Translating it yields CASSQEFSQETQYF.

The chain couples TRBV30 to TRBJ2-3; D might be TRBD1 (6 bases). The germline gives CDR1 GTSNPN, CDR2 SVGIG (reference sequence). The CDR3 loop spans 14 amino acids. V was trimmed by 2 bases and J by 1 base, leaving 10 bases between them. CDR3 sequence (DNA): TGTGCCTGGAGTATCCACAGGGGCACAGATACGCAGTATTTT. This encodes CAWSIHRGTDTQYF.

The genes are TRBV4-1 and TRBJ1-1; D not resolved. CDR1 MGHRA and CDR2 YSYEKL come from the germline V gene. The CDR3 sequence is 13 residues long. Trimming pared 0 bases from V and 1 base from J, leaving 3 bases between. The CDR3 spells CASSQDWNTEAFF. Written as DNA, the CDR3 is TGCGCCAGCAGCCAAGACTGGAACACTGAAGCTTTCTTT.

V is TRBV14 and J is TRBJ1-1; TRBD1 aligns across 9 bases. The CDR3 has 17 amino acids. J lost 2 bases, V lost 2 bases, and 9 bases had no gene match. The V gene's germline CDR1 is SGHDN and CDR2 FVKESK. The CDR3 DNA follows: TGTGCCAGCAGCCAAAATACAGGGGGCTGGGGAAACACTGAAGCTTTCTTT. Encoded protein: CASSQNTGGWGNTEAFF. The full variable domain, rest sourced from reference TRBV14 and TRBJ1-1, is EAGVTQFPSHSVIEKGQTVTLRCDPISGHDNLYWYRRVMGKEIKFLLHFVKESKQDESGMPNNRFLAERTGGTYSTLKVQPAELEDSGVYFCASSQNTGGWGNTEAFFGQGTRLTVV.

The genes are TRBV10-3 and TRBJ1-3, with a possible D match to TRBD1 (6 bases). Germline CDR1 ENHRY, CDR2 SYGVKD. CDR3 length: 16 amino acids. V was cut by 4 bases and J by 4 bases, with 17 bases left in between. The CDR3 coding sequence is TGTGCCATCAGTGTGTCCAGGGGCCAGGGGGGAAACACCATATATTTT. It translates to CAISVSRGQGGNTIYF.

This sequence joins TRBV13 and TRBJ1-2, with D possibly matching TRBD1 (6 bases). Between the trimmed V and J ends, which lost 5 bases and 3 bases, there was a span of 10 bases. From germline, CDR1 is PRHDT and CDR2 FYEKMQ (reference sequence). The CDR3 spans 13 residues. The CDR3 nucleotides are TGTGCCAGCAGCGACCGACAGGACTATGGCTACACCTTC. Translating gives CASSDRQDYGYTF.

V is TRBV7-9 and J is TRBJ2-3, with D unclear. Germline V lookup: CDR1 SEHNR, CDR2 FQNEAQ (reference sequence). This CDR3 region has 17 residues. The V end was cut by 1 base, the J end by 1 base, with 15 bases between. The CDR3 spells CASSLGAAALGTDTQYF. The CDR3 bases are TGTGCCAGCAGCTTAGGCGCGGCAGCTCTCGGCACAGATACGCAGTATTTT.

The gene calls are TRBV3-1 (or the pseudogene TRBV3-2) and TRBJ2-7; D might be TRBD1 (6 bases). This CDR3 is 13 amino acids long. V lost 0 bases and J 6 bases, leaving 9 bases between the germline ends. In germline, CDR1 is LGHDT, CDR2 YNNKEL (reference sequence). The CDR3 spells CASSQDAGAEQYF. The CDR3 bases are TGTGCCAGCAGCCAAGATGCAGGGGCCGAGCAGTACTTC.

The chain carries TRBV28 and TRBJ1-1; D uncertain. V lost 8 bases, J lost 2 bases, and 12 bases lay in between. This CDR3 has 13 residues. Per the germline V gene, CDR1 is MDHEN and CDR2 is SYDVKM. CDR3 nucleotide sequence: TGTGCCAGCGTCAACGGGGATAACACTGAAGCTTTCTTT. The encoded protein is CASVNGDNTEAFF.

J is TRBJ2-2 and V is TRBV6-2 or TRBV6-3; TRBD1 agrees at 9 bases. The CDR3 length is 15 residues. CDR1 and CDR2 from the germline V gene are MNHEY and SVGEGT. Trimming cost V 5 bases and J 6 bases; bases outside gene matches: 7. The DNA for the CDR3 is TGTGCCAGCAGTGCACTGGGACAGGGCGCCGGGGAGCTGTTTTTT. As protein: CASSALGQGAGELFF.

This chain uses TRBV15 with TRBJ1-3; TRBD1 is a possible D gene (5 bases). Trimming pared 5 bases from V and 4 bases from J, leaving 18 bases between. The CDR3 covers 16 residues. The germline V gene encodes CDR1 LNHNV and CDR2 YYDKDF (reference sequence). DNA of the CDR3: TGTGCCACCAGCCCAAGGAGGGGAGGATCCGGAAACACCATATATTTT. Protein: CATSPRRGGSGNTIYF. Full variable domain (outside the CDR3, taken from reference TRBV15 and TRBJ1-3): DAMVIQNPRYQVTQFGKPVTLSCSQTLNHNVMYWYQQKSSQAPKLLFHYYDKDFNNEADTPDNFQSRRPNTSFCFLDIRSPGLGDTAMYLCATSPRRGGSGNTIYFGEGSWLTVV.

This rearrangement joins TRBV2 to TRBJ2-3, with 13 positions matching TRBD2. The germline V gene encodes CDR1 SNHLY and CDR2 FYNNEI. CDR3 length: 21 residues. V dropped 3 bases and J dropped 4; count of bases not matched to a gene: 19. The chain's CDR3 is CASSDLFKVFGTSGDPDTQYF. In DNA form, the CDR3 reads TGTGCCAGCAGTGATCTGTTTAAGGTTTTTGGGACTAGCGGGGACCCAGATACGCAGTATTTT.

V and J are TRBV27 and TRBJ1-2; D not resolved. Germline V CDR1 and CDR2: MNHEY, SMNVEV (reference sequence). The CDR3 totals 14 residues. V lost 5 bases and J 4 bases, leaving 14 bases between the germline ends. CDR3 residues: CASSPSSGTYGYTF. The CDR3 DNA is TGTGCCAGCAGTCCTTCTTCAGGAACCTATGGCTACACCTTC.